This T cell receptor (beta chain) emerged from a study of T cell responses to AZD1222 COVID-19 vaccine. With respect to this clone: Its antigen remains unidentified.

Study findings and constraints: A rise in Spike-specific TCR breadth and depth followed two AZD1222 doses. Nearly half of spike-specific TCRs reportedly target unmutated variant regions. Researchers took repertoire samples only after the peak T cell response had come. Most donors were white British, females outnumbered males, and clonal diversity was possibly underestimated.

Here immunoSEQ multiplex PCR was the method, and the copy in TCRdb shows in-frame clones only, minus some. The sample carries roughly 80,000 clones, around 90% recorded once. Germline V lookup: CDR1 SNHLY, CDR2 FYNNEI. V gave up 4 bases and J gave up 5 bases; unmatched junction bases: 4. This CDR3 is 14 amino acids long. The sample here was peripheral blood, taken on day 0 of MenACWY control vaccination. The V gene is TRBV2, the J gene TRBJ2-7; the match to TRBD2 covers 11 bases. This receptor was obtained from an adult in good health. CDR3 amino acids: CASSVAGGFDEQYF. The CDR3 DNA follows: TGTGCCAGCAGTGTAGCGGGGGGGTTCGACGAGCAGTACTTC.